These T cell receptor beta chains were read from a single sample in a study of PD-1 blockade in mismatch repair-deficient tumors. Assay: immunoSEQ multiplex PCR; the TCRdb copy retains only in-frame clones and omits some. This sample yields roughly 130,000 clones, of which about nine tenths are seen a single time; about an eighth belongs to the top ten. The material was peripheral blood, obtained almost 74 weeks after starting pembrolizumab. The source is an adult with mismatch repair-deficient cancer. The CDR3 runs from the conserved cysteine through the conserved F or W. The order of the fields is J gene, V gene, clone size, D gene, CDR3 protein, CDR3 DNA. The D gene is left open where the match is weak. Size is stated for part of the rows, as once, few or many counts, or as a class when the clone is expanded.

J gene: TRBJ1-1; V gene: TRBV11-3; clone size: .; D gene: .; CDR3 protein: CASSFGAGLGTEAFF; CDR3 DNA: TGTGCCAGCAGCTTCGGGGCAGGGCTGGGCACTGAAGCTTTCTTT
J gene: TRBJ2-7; V gene: TRBV28; clone size: .; D gene: TRBD2; CDR3 protein: CASSHPVAGGNEQYF; CDR3 DNA: TGTGCCAGCAGCCACCCTGTAGCGGGAGGGAATGAGCAGTACTTC
J gene: TRBJ2-1; V gene: TRBV7-8; clone size: .; D gene: .; CDR3 protein: CASSLAGLRYNEQFF; CDR3 DNA: TGTGCCAGCAGCTTAGCCGGCCTAAGATACAATGAGCAGTTCTTC
J gene: TRBJ1-2; V gene: TRBV4-3; clone size: .; D gene: .; CDR3 protein: CASSQDRGAYGYTF; CDR3 DNA: TGCGCCAGCAGCCAAGATCGGGGTGCCTATGGCTACACCTTC
J gene: TRBJ2-2; V gene: TRBV6-4; clone size: .; D gene: .; CDR3 protein: CASNPGTGELFF; CDR3 DNA: TGTGCCAGCAACCCGGGGACCGGGGAGCTGTTTTTT
J gene: TRBJ1-2; V gene: TRBV4-1; clone size: .; D gene: TRBD1; CDR3 protein: CASSGRGQGEDGYTF; CDR3 DNA: TGCGCCAGCAGCGGGCGAGGACAGGGGGAAGATGGCTACACCTTC
J gene: TRBJ2-7; V gene: TRBV27; clone size: .; D gene: .; CDR3 protein: CASSNRPADPYEQYF; CDR3 DNA: TGTGCCAGCAGTAACCGACCGGCGGACCCCTACGAGCAGTACTTC
J gene: TRBJ2-6; V gene: TRBV27; clone size: .; D gene: .; CDR3 protein: CASSAKQATLSGANVLTF; CDR3 DNA: TGTGCCAGCAGTGCCAAACAGGCAACCCTCTCTGGGGCCAACGTCCTGACTTTC
J gene: TRBJ2-1; V gene: TRBV10-1; clone size: .; D gene: TRBD2; CDR3 protein: CASSDFTSGSKYNEQFF; CDR3 DNA: TGCGCCAGCAGTGACTTTACTAGCGGGAGCAAATACAATGAGCAGTTCTTC
J gene: TRBJ2-5; V gene: TRBV5-8; clone size: once; D gene: .; CDR3 protein: CASSYRQVQETQYF; CDR3 DNA: TGTGCCAGCAGCTATCGCCAGGTTCAAGAGACCCAGTACTTC
J gene: TRBJ2-7; V gene: TRBV9; clone size: .; D gene: TRBD2; CDR3 protein: CASSPGTSGRDEQYF; CDR3 DNA: TGTGCCAGCAGCCCCGGGACTAGCGGGAGGGACGAGCAGTACTTC
J gene: TRBJ2-1; V gene: TRBV14; clone size: .; D gene: .; CDR3 protein: CASSQDLRVYNEQFF; CDR3 DNA: TGTGCCAGCAGCCAAGATCTCAGGGTGTACAATGAGCAGTTCTTC
J gene: TRBJ1-4; V gene: TRBV30; clone size: .; D gene: TRBD1; CDR3 protein: CAWSASDRGNEKLFF; CDR3 DNA: TGTGCCTGGAGTGCATCGGACAGGGGAAATGAAAAACTGTTTTTT
J gene: TRBJ2-1; V gene: TRBV27; clone size: .; D gene: .; CDR3 protein: CASSFTVGGEQFF; CDR3 DNA: TGTGCCAGCAGTTTCACAGTGGGGGGTGAGCAGTTCTTC
J gene: TRBJ1-3; V gene: TRBV6-1; clone size: .; D gene: .; CDR3 protein: CASSPGGFTGNTIYF; CDR3 DNA: TGTGCCAGCAGCCCTGGGGGTTTTACTGGAAACACCATATATTTT
J gene: TRBJ2-7; V gene: TRBV12-2; clone size: .; D gene: .; CDR3 protein: CASRLDGDGTSSYEQYF; CDR3 DNA: TGTGCAAGTCGCTTAGACGGGGACGGGACTAGCTCCTACGAGCAGTACTTC
J gene: TRBJ1-1; V gene: TRBV4-1; clone size: .; D gene: .; CDR3 protein: CASSTRALGILNTEAFF; CDR3 DNA: TGCGCCAGCAGCACCAGGGCATTGGGGATACTTAACACTGAAGCTTTCTTT
J gene: TRBJ2-7; V gene: TRBV27; clone size: .; D gene: TRBD2; CDR3 protein: CAGPGGAGEQYF; CDR3 DNA: TGTGCGGGACCGGGGGGGGCGGGCGAGCAGTACTTC
J gene: TRBJ1-2; V gene: TRBV29-1; clone size: .; D gene: TRBD1; CDR3 protein: CSATDIPDRGYGYTF; CDR3 DNA: TGCAGCGCGACAGATATACCCGACAGGGGGTATGGCTACACCTTC
J gene: TRBJ1-2; V gene: TRBV13; clone size: .; D gene: .; CDR3 protein: CASSLLRTPIYGYTF; CDR3 DNA: TGTGCCAGCAGCCTCCTGAGGACGCCAATCTATGGCTACACCTTC
J gene: TRBJ2-7; V gene: TRBV30; clone size: .; D gene: TRBD1; CDR3 protein: CAWSSQGPEQYF; CDR3 DNA: TGTGCCTGGAGCTCACAGGGGCCCGAGCAGTACTTC
J gene: TRBJ2-5; V gene: TRBV4-3; clone size: .; D gene: .; CDR3 protein: CASSQEWRGGQETQYF; CDR3 DNA: TGCGCCAGCAGCCAAGAGTGGAGGGGGGGTCAAGAGACCCAGTACTTC
J gene: TRBJ2-1; V gene: TRBV19; clone size: .; D gene: TRBD2; CDR3 protein: CASSIEGLAGVLEQFF; CDR3 DNA: TGTGCCAGTAGTATAGAGGGACTAGCGGGAGTACTTGAGCAGTTCTTC
J gene: TRBJ2-1; V gene: TRBV27; clone size: once; D gene: .; CDR3 protein: CASSDSVSSYNEQFF; CDR3 DNA: TGTGCCAGCAGTGATAGCGTTAGCTCCTACAATGAGCAGTTCTTC
J gene: TRBJ1-1; V gene: TRBV7-9; clone size: once; D gene: .; CDR3 protein: CASSFINMIMNTEAFF; CDR3 DNA: TGTGCCAGCAGCTTCATCAACATGATCATGAACACTGAAGCTTTCTTT
J gene: TRBJ2-7; V gene: TRBV29-1; clone size: .; D gene: .; CDR3 protein: CSVESSTEDFSYEQYF; CDR3 DNA: TGCAGCGTCGAGAGTTCGACGGAGGATTTCTCCTACGAGCAGTACTTC
J gene: TRBJ2-5; V gene: TRBV6-5; clone size: .; D gene: TRBD2; CDR3 protein: CASSYTLADQETQYF; CDR3 DNA: TGTGCCAGCAGTTACACGCTAGCGGACCAAGAGACCCAGTACTTC
J gene: TRBJ1-1; V gene: TRBV5-1; clone size: .; D gene: .; CDR3 protein: CASSLAGVRGYTEAFF; CDR3 DNA: TGCGCCAGCAGCTTGGCTGGCGTCAGGGGCTACACTGAAGCTTTCTTT
J gene: TRBJ2-7; V gene: TRBV4-1; clone size: .; D gene: TRBD2; CDR3 protein: CASSPKGRGLSYEQYF; CDR3 DNA: TGCGCCAGCAGCCCTAAAGGGAGGGGTCTCTCCTACGAGCAGTACTTC
J gene: TRBJ2-3; V gene: TRBV10-2; clone size: .; D gene: .; CDR3 protein: CASRSFWQTDTQYF; CDR3 DNA: TGCGCCAGCAGGTCGTTTTGGCAAACAGATACGCAGTATTTT
J gene: TRBJ2-1; V gene: TRBV15; clone size: .; D gene: TRBD2; CDR3 protein: CATSRDPTGLVTHEQFF; CDR3 DNA: TGTGCCACCAGCAGAGATCCTACGGGACTAGTAACGCATGAGCAGTTCTTC
J gene: TRBJ2-3; V gene: TRBV7-6; clone size: .; D gene: TRBD2; CDR3 protein: CASSTRLAGDLDTQYF; CDR3 DNA: TGTGCCAGCAGCACCAGACTAGCGGGAGATTTAGATACGCAGTATTTT
J gene: TRBJ2-1; V gene: TRBV7-6; clone size: .; D gene: TRBD2; CDR3 protein: CASSPREHDEQFF; CDR3 DNA: TGTGCCAGCAGCCCGCGGGAGCATGATGAGCAGTTCTTC
J gene: TRBJ2-3; V gene: TRBV11-3; clone size: .; D gene: TRBD2; CDR3 protein: CASSLDLAGPITDTQYF; CDR3 DNA: TGTGCCAGCAGCTTAGATCTAGCGGGGCCCATCACAGATACGCAGTATTTT
J gene: TRBJ2-7; V gene: TRBV7-2; clone size: .; D gene: .; CDR3 protein: CASSFLAAYEQYF; CDR3 DNA: TGTGCCAGCAGCTTCCTCGCGGCCTACGAGCAGTACTTC
J gene: TRBJ2-7; V gene: TRBV4-2; clone size: .; D gene: .; CDR3 protein: CASSQDDGRVLREQYF; CDR3 DNA: TGTGCCAGCAGCCAAGATGACGGCAGGGTCCTCCGCGAGCAGTACTTC
J gene: TRBJ2-5; V gene: TRBV27; clone size: .; D gene: .; CDR3 protein: CASSFLGDRRETQYF; CDR3 DNA: TGTGCCAGCAGTTTCCTAGGAGACAGGCGGGAGACCCAGTACTTC
J gene: TRBJ2-1; V gene: TRBV10-1; clone size: .; D gene: TRBD1; CDR3 protein: CASSDPGTGLDNEQFF; CDR3 DNA: TGCGCCAGCAGTGACCCCGGGACAGGGCTCGACAATGAGCAGTTCTTC
J gene: TRBJ2-7; V gene: TRBV11-2; clone size: .; D gene: .; CDR3 protein: CASSLVGFSYEQYF; CDR3 DNA: TGTGCCAGCAGCTTAGTCGGATTCTCCTACGAGCAGTACTTC
J gene: TRBJ2-7; V gene: TRBV4-1; clone size: .; D gene: .; CDR3 protein: CASSQDNWWGLGSSYEQYF; CDR3 DNA: TGCGCCAGCAGCCAAGACAATTGGTGGGGGTTGGGAAGCTCCTACGAGCAGTACTTC
J gene: TRBJ2-1; V gene: TRBV19; clone size: many; D gene: .; CDR3 protein: CASSPSGARYNEQFF; CDR3 DNA: TGTGCCAGTAGTCCGTCGGGGGCTAGATACAATGAGCAGTTCTTC
J gene: TRBJ2-3; V gene: TRBV19; clone size: .; D gene: TRBD2; CDR3 protein: CASSWAGGSTDTQYF; CDR3 DNA: TGTGCCAGTAGTTGGGCGGGAGGTTCCACAGATACGCAGTATTTT
J gene: TRBJ1-3; V gene: TRBV30; clone size: .; D gene: .; CDR3 protein: CAWSVEGLSGNTIYF; CDR3 DNA: TGTGCCTGGAGTGTAGAGGGCCTCTCTGGAAACACCATATATTTT
J gene: TRBJ2-7; V gene: TRBV7-8; clone size: .; D gene: .; CDR3 protein: CASSFNAGGYEQYF; CDR3 DNA: TGTGCCAGCAGCTTTAATGCAGGAGGCTACGAGCAGTACTTC
J gene: TRBJ2-3; V gene: TRBV11-2; clone size: .; D gene: .; CDR3 protein: CASSLVHGSGTDTQYF; CDR3 DNA: TGTGCCAGCAGCTTAGTTCACGGGTCGGGCACAGATACGCAGTATTTT